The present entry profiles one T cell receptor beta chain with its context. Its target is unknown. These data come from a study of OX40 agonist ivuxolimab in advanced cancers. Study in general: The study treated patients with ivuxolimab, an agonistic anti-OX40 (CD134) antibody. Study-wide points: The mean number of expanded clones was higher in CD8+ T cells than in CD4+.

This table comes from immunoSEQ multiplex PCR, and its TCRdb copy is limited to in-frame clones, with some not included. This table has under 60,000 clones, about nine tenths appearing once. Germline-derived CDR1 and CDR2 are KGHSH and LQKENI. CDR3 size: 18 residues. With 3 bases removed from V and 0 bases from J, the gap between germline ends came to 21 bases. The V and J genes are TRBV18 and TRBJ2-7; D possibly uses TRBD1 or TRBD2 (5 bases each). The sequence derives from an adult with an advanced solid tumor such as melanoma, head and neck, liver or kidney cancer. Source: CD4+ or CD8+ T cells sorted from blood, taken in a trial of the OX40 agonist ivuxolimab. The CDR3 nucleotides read TGTGCCAGCTCACCTCAGCGGTGGGGCCTTGATAGCTCCTACGAGCAGTACTTC. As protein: CASSPQRWGLDSSYEQYF.